Below, one T cell receptor (beta chain) is given with its context. The germline V gene has CDR1 SEHNR and CDR2 FQNEAQ (reference sequence). This CDR3 comprises 14 residues. Trimming stripped 1 base from V and 3 bases from J, with 9 bases between. This sample is drawn from a study of control samples from healthy donors and cancer patients. Data came from immunoSEQ multiplex PCR; TCRdb stores just in-frame clones and leaves some out. This table holds roughly 120,000 clones, about 93% found once. This chain connects TRBV7-9 to TRBJ1-1; D might be TRBD1 (5 bases). Sequencing was performed on PBMCs. This receptor was identified in a man aged 50 or older with head and neck cancer. The DNA for the CDR3 is TGTGCCAGCAGCTTAGTATCAGGGCACACTGAAGCTTTCTTT. Translation gives CASSLVSGHTEAFF.